This T cell receptor beta chain was profiled in a study of metastatic and nonmetastatic thyroid tumors (dated by TCRdb to 2019 to 2021). For the wider study: Repertoires from peripheral blood and from tumor or nodule tissue samples of malignant and benign thyroid patients were compared. The investigation overall reported the following: TCR beta diversity was reported as significantly higher in malignant tumors than in benign nodules, in both blood and tumor samples.

Taking its sample share into account, this clone is medium-sized (0.01 to 0.1%). Its target antigen remains unknown. The sample holds no much larger clone one base away, and base qualities are not on file. Preparation of the library involved PCR. Instrument on record: Illumina HiSeq 4000. The TCR beta-chain CDR3 region of each patient was profiled by high-throughput sequencing. The authors' analysis ran thus. CDR3 differences across clinicopathological groups were used to build a classifier for discriminating distant-metastatic papillary thyroid cancer patients. The Shannon index was used to assess repertoire diversity, and the Morisita-Horn index was used to assess tumor-blood repertoire similarity. TCRdb handled the public reads itself, with Q25 trimming in fastp and clone calling in MiXCR, and kept productive beta chains. The V and J calls and clone size come from TCRdb's table, not from the authors' own analysis. This sample has 30,000 to 35,000 clones in its table, and under 25% of those were observed once. Under 25% of the sample comes from the top ten.

No treatment had been received by any patient before thyroid surgery. Patient clinical samples collected from about 2011 to 2019 were retrospectively analysed using T-cell receptor beta sequencing. V and J lose 0 bases and 3 bases, and a span of 15 bases separates them. CDR1 MNHEY and CDR2 SVGEGT were looked up in the germline V gene. From the cysteine up to the phenylalanine, the CDR3 has a length of 16 residues. Kept here is only the CDR3 DNA, which spans 48 bases and is read in frame from base 1. Recombination joined TRBV6-2 or TRBV6-3 with TRBJ2-7, with the D assignment possibly TRBD1 or TRBD2, given 5 matching bases for each. Specimen: blood. This sequence originates from a female donor with papillary thyroid cancer or a benign thyroid nodule (not recorded which). Some clones in this sample may be carry-over from other donors' samples. CDR3 region: CASSYSGTKGLYEQYF. The nucleotide sequence reads TGTGCCAGCAGTTACTCCGGGACCAAAGGCCTCTACGAGCAGTACTTC.